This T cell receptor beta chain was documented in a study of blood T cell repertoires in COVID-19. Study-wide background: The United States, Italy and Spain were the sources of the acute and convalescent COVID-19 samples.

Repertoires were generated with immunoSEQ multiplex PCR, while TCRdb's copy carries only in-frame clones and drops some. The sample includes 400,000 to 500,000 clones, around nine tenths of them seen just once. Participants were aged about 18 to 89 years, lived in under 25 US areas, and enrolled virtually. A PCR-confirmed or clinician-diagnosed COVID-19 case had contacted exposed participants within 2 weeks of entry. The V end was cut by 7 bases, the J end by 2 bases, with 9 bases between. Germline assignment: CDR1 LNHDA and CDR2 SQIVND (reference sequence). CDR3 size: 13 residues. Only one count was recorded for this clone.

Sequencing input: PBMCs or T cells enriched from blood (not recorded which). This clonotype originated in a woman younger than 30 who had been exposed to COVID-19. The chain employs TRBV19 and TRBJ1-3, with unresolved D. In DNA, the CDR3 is TGTGCCAGTAACCCGGAGCCTGGAAACACCATATATTTT. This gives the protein CASNPEPGNTIYF.